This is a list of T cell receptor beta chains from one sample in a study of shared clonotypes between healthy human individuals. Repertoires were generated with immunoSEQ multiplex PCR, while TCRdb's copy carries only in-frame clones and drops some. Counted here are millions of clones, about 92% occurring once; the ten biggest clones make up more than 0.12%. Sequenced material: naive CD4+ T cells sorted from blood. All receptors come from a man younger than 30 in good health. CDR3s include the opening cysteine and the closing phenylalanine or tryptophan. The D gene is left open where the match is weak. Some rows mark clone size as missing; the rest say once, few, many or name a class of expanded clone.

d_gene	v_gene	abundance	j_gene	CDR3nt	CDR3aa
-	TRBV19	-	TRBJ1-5	TGTGCCAGTAGCCCCTCATCGGGAACCAGCAATCAGCCCCAGCATTTT	CASSPSSGTSNQPQHF
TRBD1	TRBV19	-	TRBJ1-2	TGTGCCAGTAGCCCATGGGACAGGGCAGGTGGCTACACCTTC	CASSPWDRAGGYTF
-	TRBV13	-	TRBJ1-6	TGTGCCAGCAGCTCGGGGGGGCGACGTTCACCCCTCCACTTT	CASSSGGRRSPLHF
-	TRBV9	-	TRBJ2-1	TGTGCCAGCAGCGTACGGGACAATGAGCAGTTCTTC	CASSVRDNEQFF
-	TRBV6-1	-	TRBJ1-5	TGTGCCAGCAGTGAGGTGGGAAATAGCAATCAGCCCCAGCATTTT	CASSEVGNSNQPQHF
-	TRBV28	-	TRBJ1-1	TGTGCCAGCGGTCAATCCCCTAGGAAAGCTTTCTTT	CASGQSPRKAFF
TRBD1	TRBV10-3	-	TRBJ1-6	TGTGCCATCAGTGATAGACAGGGGACGGGTTCACCCCTCCACTTT	CAISDRQGTGSPLHF
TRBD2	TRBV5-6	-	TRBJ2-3	TGTGCCAGCAGCTATGGACTAGCGGGAGTAGGGAATACGCAGTATTTT	CASSYGLAGVGNTQYF
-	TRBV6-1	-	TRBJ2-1	TGTGCCAGCAGTGAAGGCGGCAATTACAATGAGCAGTTCTTC	CASSEGGNYNEQFF
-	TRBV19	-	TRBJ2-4	TGTGCCAGTAGTCATGGACCGGGTGCCAAAAACATTCAGTACTTC	CASSHGPGAKNIQYF
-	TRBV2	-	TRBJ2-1	TGTGCCAGCATTTTCTGGCCTTCAGGGGCATACAATGAGCAGTTCTTC	CASIFWPSGAYNEQFF
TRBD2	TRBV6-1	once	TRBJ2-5	TGTGCCAGCGGATTAGCGGGGGGAGAGACCCAGTACTTC	CASGLAGGETQYF
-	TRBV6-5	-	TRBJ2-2	TGTGCCAGCAGATCTAGTTCCCTCGGGGAGCTGTTTTTT	CASRSSSLGELFF
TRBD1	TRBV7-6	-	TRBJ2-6	TGTGCCAGCAGCTTATTAGGGGGCTCCTCTGGGGCCAACGTCCTGACTTTC	CASSLLGGSSGANVLTF
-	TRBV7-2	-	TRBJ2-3	TGTGCCAGCAGCTCAAGTTCCCCGGCTAGTCGGATCACAGATACGCAGTATTTT	CASSSSSPASRITDTQYF
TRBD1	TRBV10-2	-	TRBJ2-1	TGCGCCACCTCTGGGGTGGACAGGGGTGTGTACAATGAGCAGTTCTTC	CATSGVDRGVYNEQFF
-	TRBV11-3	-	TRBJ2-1	TGTGCCAGCAGCTTCCTAGCAGCGTCCTACAATGAGCAGTTCTTC	CASSFLAASYNEQFF
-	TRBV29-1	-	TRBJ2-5	TGCAGCGTTGGACCGGTGGGGACCCAGTACTTC	CSVGPVGTQYF
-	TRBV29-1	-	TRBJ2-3	TGCAGCGTTGAAGGCCCTAACACAGATACGCAGTATTTT	CSVEGPNTDTQYF
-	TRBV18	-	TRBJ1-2	TGTGCCAGCTCACCACCGGGCGGGGTAGGAGGCTACACCTTC	CASSPPGGVGGYTF
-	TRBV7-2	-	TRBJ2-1	TGTGCCAGCAGCCCCGGGACCTCTTACAATGAGCAGTTCTTC	CASSPGTSYNEQFF
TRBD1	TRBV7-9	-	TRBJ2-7	TGTGCCAGCAGCTCTCAACAGGGGGCCGGGGATTCGGAGCAGTACTTC	CASSSQQGAGDSEQYF